The 29 T cell receptor beta chains listed next were all sequenced from one sample in a study of T cells in Graves' hyperthyroidism and ophthalmopathy. What was amplified from RNA transcripts were TCR beta CDR3 regions. RT-PCR in the first round (using the HTBI primer set) targeted the TCR CDR3. Via MiXCR, TCRdb re-called the multiplex PCR reads, giving one row per CDR3 protein. The sample yields about 610,000 distinct CDR3 sequences, roughly 14% seen once. Sequencing input: blood. These receptors all stem from a woman between 40 and 55 years old with Graves' ophthalmopathy.

This clonotype turned up a few times. V gene TRBV4-2 combines with J gene TRBJ1-1; D is possibly TRBD1 (6 bases). This CDR3 region has 15 residues. Germline values: CDR1 LGHNA, CDR2 YNFKEQ. V shed 1 base and J shed 3 bases, with 12 bases lying between them. CDR3 region: CASSQGQVSDTEAFF. Written as DNA, the CDR3 is TGTGCCAGCAGCCAAGGACAGGTAAGCGACACTGAAGCTTTCTTT.

Comments on this clonotype: Just one base apart from a much larger clone, this may be a read error. The chain is built from TRBV30 and TRBJ1-5; no reliable D call. CDR3 size: 14 residues. Germline CDR1 and CDR2: GTSNPN and SVGIG (reference sequence). The CDR3 sequence: CTWSVGPLNQPQHF. In DNA form, the CDR3 reads TGTACCTGGAGTGTAGGGCCATTGAATCAGCCCCAGCATTTT.

V is TRBV28 and J is TRBJ1-1; D is undetermined. Germline CDR1 reads MDHEN; CDR2 reads SYDVKM. V was shortened by 5 bases and J by 0 bases, with 16 bases between the two germline ends. CDR3 length equals 16 residues. The CDR3 bases are TGTGCCAGCAGTCCTCACGACTCCAGTTTGAACACTGAAGCTTTCTTT. It translates to CASSPHDSSLNTEAFF.

This clonotype was counted many times. V is TRBV6-1 and J is TRBJ2-7; TRBD1 might be the D (6 bases). CDR3 length equals 15 residues. V lost 7 bases, J lost 3 bases, and 19 bases lay in between. Per the germline V gene, CDR1 is MNHNS and CDR2 is SASEGT. In nucleotides, the CDR3 is TGTGCCAGCAACCCATTGGGACAATCTCTCTACGAGCAGTACTTC. Protein product: CASNPLGQSLYEQYF.

The sample holds a few counts of this clonotype. The V call is TRBV30, the J call TRBJ2-2; possibly TRBD1 or TRBD2 for D (5 bases each). This CDR3 is 14 amino acids long. Germline V gene sequence: CDR1 GTSNPN, CDR2 SVGIG (reference sequence). V lost 3 bases to trimming and J lost 3 bases, with 11 bases between them. The CDR3 here is CAWRRRDDTGELFF. In DNA, the CDR3 is TGTGCCTGGAGACGCAGGGACGACACCGGGGAGCTGTTTTTT.

V gene TRBV4-1 combines with J gene TRBJ2-2; TRBD2 agrees at 7 bases. V lost 6 bases and J lost 7; bases outside the gene matches: 14. The CDR3 extends over 16 amino acids. The germline gives CDR1 MGHRA, CDR2 YSYEKL. The CDR3 protein is CASSPKGGRAFGELFF. The CDR3 coding sequence is TGCGCCAGCAGTCCGAAGGGCGGGAGAGCCTTCGGGGAGCTGTTTTTT.

V gene TRBV27 combines with J gene TRBJ2-2; no firm D call. The V and J ends lost 5 bases and 3 bases respectively, with 10 bases between them. Germline loops: CDR1 MNHEY, CDR2 SMNVEV (reference sequence). This CDR3 spans 14 amino acids. In DNA form, the CDR3 reads TGTGCCAGCAGTCGAAACAGAGACACCGGGGAGCTGTTTTTT. Translating gives CASSRNRDTGELFF.

This clonotype occurred many times. V usage is TRBV24-1 and J usage is TRBJ1-2; D is ambiguous. The V and J ends lost 3 bases and 2 bases respectively, with 12 bases between them. Germline lookup yields CDR1 KGHDR and CDR2 SFDVKD. The CDR3 length is 15 residues. The CDR3 here is CATSDGYGGNYGYTF. CDR3 in DNA: TGTGCCACCAGTGATGGGTACGGAGGGAACTATGGCTACACCTTC.

This clonotype was seen at least ten times. V and J are TRBV12-3 or TRBV12-4 and TRBJ1-1, with no clear D. V gave up 3 bases and J gave up 9 bases, with 8 bases separating them. The CDR3 has 11 amino acids. The CDR3 nucleotides are TGTGCCAGCAGTTTTCTAGATCAAGCTTTCTTT. Amino acid sequence: CASSFLDQAFF.

Worth noting for this clonotype: Mismatch with germline at one junction end may stem from a read error. The chain uses TRBV6-4 and TRBJ1-6; D perhaps matches TRBD1 (6 bases). Germline V lookup: CDR1 MRHNA, CDR2 SNTAGT. The CDR3 has 17 amino acids. CDR3 sequence (DNA): TGTGCCACCAGTGACGGGGGACACTTACTGGAGGATTCACCCCTCCACTTT. It is translated as CATSDGGHLLEDSPLHF.

This clonotype was seen repeatedly, ten times or more. The chain links TRBV6-2 or TRBV6-3 to TRBJ2-7; the match to TRBD2 covers 8 bases. CDR3 size: 17 residues. In germline, CDR1 is MNHEY, CDR2 SVGEGT. V dropped 7 bases and J dropped 2; count of bases not matched to a gene: 16. CDR3 in amino acids: CASTLDRSGRNAYEQYF. CDR3 coding DNA: TGTGCCAGCACCCTGGACCGAAGCGGGAGAAATGCCTACGAGCAGTACTTC.

This clonotype was recorded many times. The chain links TRBV2 to TRBJ1-6; a weak D match, TRBD1 (6 bases). There are 15 residues in the CDR3. The V gene lost 6 bases and the J gene lost 7 bases, with 16 bases spanning the gap. Germline loops: CDR1 SNHLY, CDR2 FYNNEI. CDR3 sequence: CASSPPRTANSPLHF. CDR3 coding DNA: TGTGCCAGCAGCCCCCCGAGGACAGCGAATTCACCCCTCCACTTT.

This clonotype was seen at least ten times. The chain employs TRBV19 and TRBJ2-7; D not resolved. The CDR3 spans 14 residues. Trimming cost V 3 bases and J 2 bases, with 11 bases left between them. Germline CDR1 and CDR2: LNHDA and SQIVND (reference sequence). This chain's CDR3 is CASSIPGRAYEQYF. The CDR3 coding sequence is TGTGCCAGTAGTATTCCCGGCCGTGCCTACGAGCAGTACTTC. The full variable domain, in which reference TRBV19 and TRBJ2-7 provide the parts outside the CDR3, is DGGITQSPKYLFRKEGQNVTLSCEQNLNHDAMYWYRQDPGQGLRLIYYSQIVNDFQKGDIAEGYSVSREKKESFPLTVTSAQKNPTAFYLCASSIPGRAYEQYFGPGTRLTVT.

The chain joins TRBV29-1 to TRBJ1-1; 8 nucleotides align to TRBD1. The junction had 4 bases not matched to a gene; V was cut back by 4 bases and J by 6 bases. The CDR3 has 12 amino acids. Germline assignment: CDR1 SQVTM and CDR2 ANQGSEA. The CDR3 DNA reads TGCAGCGTTGGTGGACAGGGAGCTGAAGCTTTCTTT. It encodes CSVGGQGAEAFF.

This clonotype has at least ten counts. This rearrangement joins TRBV20-1 to TRBJ1-2; D is perhaps TRBD1 (5 bases). Per germline, CDR1 DFQATT and CDR2 SNEGSKA (reference sequence). Trimming pared 6 bases from V and 8 bases from J, leaving 13 bases between. CDR3 length equals 11 residues. The CDR3 here is CSAKRGGGYTF. The CDR3 DNA follows: TGCAGTGCGAAGCGGGGGGGAGGCTACACCTTC.

This clonotype has ten or more counts. The rearrangement uses TRBV6-5 and TRBJ2-4; D gene unclear. V was cut by 4 bases and J by 2 bases, with 9 bases left in between. This CDR3 region has 14 residues. Germline V gene data show CDR1 as MNHEY and CDR2 as SVGAGI. For the CDR3, the DNA is TGTGCCAGCAGTTTTTTGGGCCCCAAAAACATTCAGTACTTC. Its protein is CASSFLGPKNIQYF.

This clonotype was observed many times. The chain has TRBV11-2 and TRBJ2-2; TRBD2 might be the D (6 bases). Germline V gene lookup returns CDR1 SGHAT and CDR2 FQNNGV. This CDR3 has 17 residues. The V and J ends lost 5 bases and 3 bases respectively, with 19 bases between them. CDR3: CASSPYRGAGDTGELFF. In DNA, the CDR3 is TGTGCCAGCAGCCCCTATAGGGGAGCGGGTGACACCGGGGAGCTGTTTTTT.

This clonotype has ten or more counts. The chain carries TRBV30 and TRBJ1-3; D is perhaps TRBD1 (6 bases). Germline V gene lookup returns CDR1 GTSNPN and CDR2 SVGIG (reference sequence). The CDR3 contains 14 residues. V shed 5 bases and J shed 2 bases, with 13 bases lying between them. This CDR3 is CAWDLQGPGNTIYF. For the CDR3, the DNA is TGTGCCTGGGACCTACAGGGACCTGGAAACACCATATATTTT.

This clonotype has more than one count but fewer than ten. The chain employs TRBV2 and TRBJ2-7; D is possibly TRBD1 (6 bases). Germline V CDR1 and CDR2: SNHLY, FYNNEI. Trimming stripped 4 bases from V and 3 bases from J, with 13 bases between. This CDR3 spans 14 amino acids. Written as DNA, the CDR3 is TGTGCCAGCAGTGGGATGGACAGACTCTACGAGCAGTACTTC. It is translated as CASSGMDRLYEQYF. Full variable domain (missing parts from reference TRBV2 and TRBJ2-7): EPEVTQTPSHQVTQMGQEVILRCVPISNHLYFYWYRQILGQKVEFLVSFYNNEISEKSEIFDDQFSVERPDGSNFTLKIRSTKLEDSAMYFCASSGMDRLYEQYFGPGTRLTVT.

This clonotype was seen repeatedly, ten times or more. V usage is TRBV27 and J usage is TRBJ1-2, with 7 bases lining up with TRBD1. The V gene end was trimmed by 5 bases and the J gene end by 5 bases; junction bases not matched to a gene: 8. CDR3 length equals 14 residues. Germline V gives CDR1 MNHEY, CDR2 SMNVEV (reference sequence). As DNA, the CDR3 is TGTGCCAGCAGTCCGTTGGGACAGAAGTATGGCTACACCTTC. Amino acids: CASSPLGQKYGYTF.

Concerning this clonotype itself: A much larger clone lies a single base off, so this may be a read error. The V call is TRBV30, the J call TRBJ2-7, with D maybe TRBD2 (5 bases). V dropped 2 bases and J dropped 0 bases, with 17 bases sitting between them. The CDR3 has 16 amino acids. Germline-derived CDR1 and CDR2 are GTSNPN and SVGIG (reference sequence). CDR3 in DNA: TGTGCCTGGAGTTTCCGACTAAGAACATTCTCCTACGAGCAGTACTTC. Translated: CAWSFRLRTFSYEQYF.

CDR3 sequence reads: CASSYSPPLVGAGANVLTF. In nucleotides, the CDR3 is TGTGCCAGCAGTTACTCGCCTCCGCTCGTGGGGGCTGGGGCCAACGTCCTGACTTTC. The chain is built from TRBV6-2 or TRBV6-3 and TRBJ2-6; D may be TRBD1 or TRBD2 (5 bases each). Germline CDR1 and CDR2: MNHEY and SVGEGT. CDR3 length equals 19 residues. The germline V and J ends were trimmed by 0 bases and 2 bases, with 17 bases remaining between them.

This clonotype was observed at least ten times. V gene TRBV28 combines with J gene TRBJ2-5; the match to TRBD1 covers 10 bases. CDR3 length: 15 amino acids. The germline CDR1 and CDR2 sequences are MDHEN and SYDVKM. The V gene end was trimmed by 7 bases and the J gene end by 4 bases; junction bases not matched to a gene: 9. Written as DNA, the CDR3 is TGTGCCAGCACCACGGACCGGGACAGGGGAGAGACCCAGTACTTC. Residues: CASTTDRDRGETQYF.

At least ten counts were recorded for this clonotype. CDR3 nucleotide sequence: TGTGCCACCAGCAGAGAGAGGCCGAGAGCGGACATTCAGTACTTC. It encodes CATSRERPRADIQYF. The chain has TRBV15 and TRBJ2-4; D is perhaps TRBD2 (5 bases). The CDR3 totals 15 residues. From germline, CDR1 is LNHNV and CDR2 YYDKDF (reference sequence). The germline V and J ends were trimmed by 0 bases and 8 bases, with 14 bases remaining between them.

The chain links TRBV6-1 to TRBJ2-7; either TRBD1 or TRBD2 may fit D (5 bases each). Germline CDR1 and CDR2: MNHNS and SASEGT. Trimming removed 4 bases from V and 2 bases from J, with 9 bases in between. This CDR3 has 13 amino acids. The CDR3, as DNA: TGTGCCAGCAGTGGTCCGGGACCCTACGAGCAGTACTTC. This translates into CASSGPGPYEQYF.

This clonotype was counted at least ten times. The V and J genes are TRBV12-3 or TRBV12-4 and TRBJ2-5, with D uncertain. The CDR3 has 16 amino acids. V was trimmed by 1 base and J by 5 bases, leaving 17 bases between them. The CDR3 protein is CASSLGGRGFVETQYF. The CDR3 nucleotides read TGTGCCAGCAGTTTAGGGGGTAGAGGATTTGTGGAGACCCAGTACTTC.

The sample holds many counts of this clonotype. This chain uses TRBV6-1 with TRBJ1-5; D is undetermined. V was pared by 6 bases and J by 5 bases, with 17 bases between. CDR3 size: 15 residues. In germline, CDR1 is MNHNS, CDR2 SASEGT. The CDR3 is CASSSQRFRDQPQHF. The CDR3 coding sequence is TGTGCCAGCAGCTCACAGCGTTTTAGGGATCAGCCCCAGCATTTT.

This clonotype was observed many times. This chain links TRBV12-3 or TRBV12-4 with TRBJ2-7, with 7 bases fitting TRBD2. The CDR3 extends over 15 amino acids. With 4 bases clipped from V and 6 bases from J, the junction kept 12 bases outside the gene matches. Written as DNA, the CDR3 is TGTGCCAGCAGTTCGGTTCCAGCGGGGTTACTCGAGCAGTACTTC. Its protein product is CASSSVPAGLLEQYF.

The sample holds many counts of this clonotype. The gene calls are TRBV27 and TRBJ2-5; D is tentatively TRBD1 or TRBD2 (5 bases each). This CDR3 has 14 amino acids. V was clipped by 0 bases and J by 5 bases, with 10 bases between them. CDR1 is MNHEY and CDR2 is SMNVEV in the germline V gene (reference sequence). CDR3 sequence reads: CASSLSRGYETQYF. In DNA, the CDR3 is TGTGCCAGCAGTTTATCGAGGGGCTACGAGACCCAGTACTTC.